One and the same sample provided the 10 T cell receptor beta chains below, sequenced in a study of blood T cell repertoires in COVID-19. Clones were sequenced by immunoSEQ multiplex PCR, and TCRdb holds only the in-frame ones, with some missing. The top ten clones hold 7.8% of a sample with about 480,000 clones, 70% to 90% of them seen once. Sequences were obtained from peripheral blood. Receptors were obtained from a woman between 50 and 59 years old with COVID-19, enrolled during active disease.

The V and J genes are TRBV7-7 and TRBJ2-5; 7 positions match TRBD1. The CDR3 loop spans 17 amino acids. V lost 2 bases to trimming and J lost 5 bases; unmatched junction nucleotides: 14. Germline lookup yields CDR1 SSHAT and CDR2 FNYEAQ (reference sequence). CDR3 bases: TGTGCCAGCAGCTTACGGTTGGACAGGACCTCGGGGGAGACCCAGTACTTC. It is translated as CASSLRLDRTSGETQYF.

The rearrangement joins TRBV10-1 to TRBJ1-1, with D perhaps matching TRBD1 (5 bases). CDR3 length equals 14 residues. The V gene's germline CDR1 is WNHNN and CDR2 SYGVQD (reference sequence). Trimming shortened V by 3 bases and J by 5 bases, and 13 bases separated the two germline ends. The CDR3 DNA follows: TGCGCCAGCAGTGAAATGCAGGGAAGTACTGAAGCTTTCTTT. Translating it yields CASSEMQGSTEAFF.

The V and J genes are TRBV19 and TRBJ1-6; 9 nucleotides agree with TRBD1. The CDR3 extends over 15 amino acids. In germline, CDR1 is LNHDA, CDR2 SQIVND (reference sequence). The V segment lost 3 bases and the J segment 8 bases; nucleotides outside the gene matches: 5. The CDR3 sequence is CASSIPTGGDSPLHF. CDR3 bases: TGTGCCAGTAGTATCCCGACAGGGGGAGATTCACCCCTCCACTTT.

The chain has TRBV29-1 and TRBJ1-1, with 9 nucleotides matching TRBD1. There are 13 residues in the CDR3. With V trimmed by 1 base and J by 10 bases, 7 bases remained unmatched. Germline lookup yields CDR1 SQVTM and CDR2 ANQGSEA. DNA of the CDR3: TGCAGCGTTGAAGGAACCGGACAGGGGACAGCTTTCTTT. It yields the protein CSVEGTGQGTAFF.

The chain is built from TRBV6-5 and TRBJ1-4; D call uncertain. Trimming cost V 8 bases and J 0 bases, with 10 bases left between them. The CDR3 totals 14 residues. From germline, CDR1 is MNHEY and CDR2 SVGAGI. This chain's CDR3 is CASPLGATNEKLFF. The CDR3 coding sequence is TGTGCCAGCCCATTAGGAGCAACTAATGAAAAACTGTTTTTT.

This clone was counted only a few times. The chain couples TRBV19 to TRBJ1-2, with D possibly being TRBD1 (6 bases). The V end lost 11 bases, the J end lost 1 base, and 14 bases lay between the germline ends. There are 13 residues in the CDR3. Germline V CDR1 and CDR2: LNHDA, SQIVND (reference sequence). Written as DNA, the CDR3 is TGTGCCGGACGGGACAACGATAACTATGGCTACACCTTC. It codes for CAGRDNDNYGYTF.

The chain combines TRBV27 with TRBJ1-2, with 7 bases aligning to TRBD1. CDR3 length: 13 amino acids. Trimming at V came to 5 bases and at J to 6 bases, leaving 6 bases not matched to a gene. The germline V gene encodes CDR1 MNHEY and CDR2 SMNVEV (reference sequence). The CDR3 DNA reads TGTGCCAGCAGTACCACAGGGGCGGATGGCTACACCTTC. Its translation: CASSTTGADGYTF.

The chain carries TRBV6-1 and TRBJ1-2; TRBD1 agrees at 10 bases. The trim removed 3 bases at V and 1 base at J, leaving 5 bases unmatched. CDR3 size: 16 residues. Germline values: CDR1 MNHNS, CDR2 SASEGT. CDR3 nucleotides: TGTGCCAGCAGTGAGGGACAGGGGAACTATAACTATGGCTACACCTTC. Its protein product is CASSEGQGNYNYGYTF.

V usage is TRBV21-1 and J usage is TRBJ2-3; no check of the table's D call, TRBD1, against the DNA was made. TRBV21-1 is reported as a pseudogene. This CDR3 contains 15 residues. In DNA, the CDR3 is TGTGCCAGCAGCTGCACAGGGCCCCAAACAGATACGCAGTATTTT. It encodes CASSCTGPQTDTQYF.

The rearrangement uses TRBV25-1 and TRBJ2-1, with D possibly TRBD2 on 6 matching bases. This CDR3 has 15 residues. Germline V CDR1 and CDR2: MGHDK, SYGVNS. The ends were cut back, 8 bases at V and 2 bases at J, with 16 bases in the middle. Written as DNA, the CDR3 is TGTGCCAGCGCGGGGTCGACAACCCCCTACAATGAGCAGTTCTTC. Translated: CASAGSTTPYNEQFF.